This T cell receptor beta chain emerged from a study of T-cell reconstitution after alpha-beta-depleted transplantation in children. Losses at the gene ends were 2 bases for V and 5 bases for J; bases not matched to a gene: 4. Germline loops: CDR1 SGHRS, CDR2 YFSETQ. This CDR3 has 15 amino acids. Preparation of the TCRbeta library used unique molecular identifiers. TCRdb re-called the PCR reads with MiXCR, one entry per CDR3 protein. The sample carries about 290,000 distinct CDR3 sequences, just over 7.5% recorded once. Study observations and caveats: After transplant, high TCRbeta diversity at day 60 in some patients arose from surviving recipient T cells and thymic progenitors. At around two months after transplant, the alpha-beta T cells were reportedly derived from several hundred expanded clones that came from non-depleted graft cells. Newly made T cells mostly supplied T-cell counts and diversity one year after transplant.

This clonotype has just a few counts. Its cognate antigen is unknown. The TCR originated in a female patient aged 2-15 years who had a stem cell transplant for Fanconi anemia, so the T cells may come from the graft donor. V usage is TRBV5-1 and J usage is TRBJ2-3; 11 bases map to TRBD2. The specimen comprised peripheral blood, sampled 360 days after TCRalphabeta/CD19-depleted stem cell transplant. The CDR3 coding sequence is TGCGCCAGCAGCTTAATAGCGGGGGGGCGAGATACGCAGTATTTT. Translating gives CASSLIAGGRDTQYF.